This is a list of T cell receptor beta chains from one sample in a study of blood T cell repertoires in COVID-19. Data came from immunoSEQ multiplex PCR; TCRdb stores just in-frame clones and leaves some out. The sample holds about 200,000 clones, approximately 80% seen once. Sequenced material: peripheral blood. The receptors derive from a woman of 80 years or more with acute or convalescent COVID-19. CDR3s include the opening cysteine and the closing phenylalanine or tryptophan. A D gene is named only where the DNA matches it firmly. A row's size may be missing; if present it is once, few, many or a size class.

v_call,clone_size,d_call,j_call,cdr3_aa,cdr3_nt
TRBV18,NA,TRBD1,TRBJ2-7,CASSPRQGSYEQYF,TGTGCCAGCTCACCACGACAGGGCTCCTACGAGCAGTACTTC
TRBV24-1,once,NA,TRBJ2-1,CATSDFPFNEQFF,TGTGCCACCAGTGATTTCCCGTTCAATGAGCAGTTCTTC
TRBV10-3,few,TRBD1,TRBJ1-1,CAISESGQGANTEAFF,TGTGCCATCAGTGAGTCGGGGCAGGGGGCGAACACTGAAGCTTTCTTT
TRBV19,NA,NA,TRBJ1-3,CASSILMFPTKSGNTIYF,TGTGCCAGTAGTATCCTAATGTTCCCAACGAAATCTGGAAACACCATATATTTT
TRBV18,NA,NA,TRBJ1-1,CASSPRGVDTEAFF,TGTGCCAGCTCACCCAGGGGAGTCGACACTGAAGCTTTCTTT
TRBV12-3/TRBV12-4,NA,TRBD1,TRBJ1-1,CASSLTGDTEAFF,TGTGCCAGCAGTTTGACAGGGGACACTGAAGCTTTCTTT
TRBV19,NA,NA,TRBJ1-1,CASSKGPGDTEAFF,TGTGCCAGTAGTAAAGGGCCGGGGGACACTGAAGCTTTCTTT
TRBV11-3,NA,NA,TRBJ2-1,CASSERGWGGLGKYNEQFF,TGTGCCAGCAGCGAAAGGGGATGGGGGGGCCTAGGAAAATACAATGAGCAGTTCTTC
TRBV18,NA,NA,TRBJ2-5,CASSPLDSSVETQYF,TGTGCCAGCTCACCGTTGGACTCGTCAGTGGAGACCCAGTACTTC
TRBV30,few,NA,TRBJ2-7,CAWSGLYPYEQYF,TGTGCCTGGAGTGGCCTCTATCCCTACGAGCAGTACTTC
TRBV7-3,NA,TRBD2,TRBJ2-5,CASSSLGKTSAGQETQYF,TGTGCCAGCAGCTCCCTGGGGAAGACTAGCGCGGGCCAAGAGACCCAGTACTTC
TRBV19,NA,TRBD1,TRBJ2-7,CASSITGDSYEQYF,TGTGCCAGTAGTATCACAGGGGACTCCTACGAGCAGTACTTC
TRBV2,once,NA,TRBJ2-6,CASSGTGRVAGANVLTF,TGTGCCAGCAGTGGGACAGGGAGGGTGGCTGGGGCCAACGTCCTGACTTTC
TRBV19,NA,NA,TRBJ1-1,CASRSGHTEAFF,TGTGCCAGCCGCAGCGGGCACACTGAAGCTTTCTTT
TRBV11-3,NA,NA,TRBJ2-1,CASTKSGAYEVF,TGTGCCAGCACCAAAAGCGGAGCCTACGAGGTCTTC
TRBV4-1,NA,NA,TRBJ1-1,CASSQEQGRNTEAFF,TGCGCCAGCAGCCAAGAACAGGGCCGAAACACTGAAGCTTTCTTT
TRBV7-8,NA,NA,TRBJ1-1,CASSLGGANTEAFF,TGTGCCAGCAGCTTAGGCGGAGCCAACACTGAAGCTTTCTTT
TRBV19,NA,NA,TRBJ2-7,CASSIGLTYEQYF,TGTGCCAGTAGTATTGGGCTGACCTACGAGCAGTACTTC
TRBV30,NA,NA,TRBJ1-4,CAWSGQYNEKLFF,TGTGCCTGGAGTGGGCAGTATAATGAAAAACTGTTTTTT
TRBV2,once,TRBD1,TRBJ1-1,CASSRQGAATEAFF,TGTGCCAGCAGTCGACAGGGGGCGGCCACTGAAGCTTTCTTT
TRBV7-2,NA,NA,TRBJ2-2,CASSPRVGELFF,TGTGCCAGCAGCCCCCGGGTCGGGGAGCTGTTTTTT
TRBV5-1,NA,TRBD1,TRBJ2-7,CASSSEQGIPYEQYF,TGCGCCAGCAGCTCTGAACAGGGGATCCCCTACGAGCAGTACTTC
TRBV28,NA,NA,TRBJ1-5,CASIRELDQPQHF,TGTGCCAGTATCAGGGAATTGGATCAGCCCCAGCATTTT
TRBV11-3,NA,NA,TRBJ2-3,CASSPFSAIGTDTQYF,TGTGCCAGCAGCCCCTTTTCCGCGATAGGCACAGATACGCAGTATTTT
TRBV7-2,NA,NA,TRBJ2-7,CASRSFSYEQYF,TGTGCCAGCAGATCCTTTTCCTACGAGCAGTACTTC
TRBV9,NA,NA,TRBJ1-5,CASSVAPEQPQHF,TGTGCCAGCAGCGTAGCTCCGGAGCAGCCCCAGCATTTT
TRBV5-8,NA,NA,TRBJ2-2,CASSSAMGADTGELFF,TGTGCCAGCAGCTCCGCCATGGGAGCCGACACCGGGGAGCTGTTTTTT
TRBV7-3,NA,TRBD2,TRBJ2-1,CASSLMPLAGGLYNEQFF,TGTGCCAGCAGCTTAATGCCCTTAGCGGGGGGACTCTACAATGAGCAGTTCTTC
TRBV24-1,NA,TRBD1,TRBJ1-5,CATSETGGLNQPQHF,TGTGCCACCAGTGAGACAGGGGGCCTCAATCAGCCCCAGCATTTT
TRBV5-4,once,TRBD1,TRBJ2-5,CASWGDRGREETQYF,TGTGCCTCTTGGGGCGACAGGGGGCGCGAAGAGACCCAGTACTTC
TRBV6-2/TRBV6-3,NA,NA,TRBJ2-2,CASSQSTGELFF,TGTGCCAGCAGCCAGAGCACCGGGGAGCTGTTTTTT
TRBV29-1,once,NA,TRBJ1-2,CSVVGGYGYTF,TGCAGCGTTGTTGGAGGCTATGGCTACACCTTC
TRBV5-4,NA,NA,TRBJ2-5,CASSQPKGLQETQYF,TGTGCCAGCAGCCAACCCAAGGGGCTGCAAGAGACCCAGTACTTC
TRBV5-1,once,NA,TRBJ1-4,CASSFFLNEKLFF,TGCGCCAGCAGCTTTTTTTTAAATGAAAAACTGTTTTTT
TRBV18,many,TRBD1,TRBJ1-3,CASSPDREIYTGNTIYF,TGTGCCAGCTCACCCGACAGGGAAATTTATACTGGAAACACCATATATTTT
TRBV5-5,NA,TRBD1,TRBJ1-1,CASSLDVNRGRDTEAFF,TGTGCCAGCAGCTTGGACGTGAACAGGGGGCGCGACACTGAAGCTTTCTTT
TRBV7-3,medium-sized,TRBD2,TRBJ2-1,CASSPIAGVVGNEQFF,TGTGCCAGCAGCCCGATAGCGGGGGTAGTCGGCAATGAGCAGTTCTTC
TRBV5-4,NA,TRBD1,TRBJ2-7,CASSPGQGPFYEQYF,TGTGCCAGCAGCCCCGGACAGGGGCCCTTTTACGAGCAGTACTTC
TRBV5-8,few,NA,TRBJ2-7,CASSFAGYEQYF,TGTGCCAGCAGCTTTGCGGGCTACGAGCAGTACTTC
TRBV15,few,TRBD2,TRBJ2-1,CATSRDLGTSGAYSSYNEQFF,TGTGCCACCAGCAGAGATCTGGGGACTAGCGGGGCTTATAGCTCCTACAATGAGCAGTTCTTC
TRBV30,NA,TRBD1,TRBJ1-2,CAWTKDRVYGYTF,TGTGCCTGGACGAAGGACAGGGTGTATGGCTACACCTTC